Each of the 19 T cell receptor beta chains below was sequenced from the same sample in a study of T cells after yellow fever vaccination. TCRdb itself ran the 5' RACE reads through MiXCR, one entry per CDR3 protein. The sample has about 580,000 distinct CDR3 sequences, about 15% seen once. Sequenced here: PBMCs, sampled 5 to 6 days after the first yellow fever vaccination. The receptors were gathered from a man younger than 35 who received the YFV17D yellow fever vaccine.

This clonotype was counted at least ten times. The CDR3, as DNA: TGTGCCAGCAGCGTTACGGGACCGACCTCTGGAAACACCATATATTTT. Translation gives CASSVTGPTSGNTIYF. The chain employs TRBV5-6 and TRBJ1-3, with a possible D match to TRBD1 (5 bases). Germline V lookup: CDR1 SGHDT, CDR2 YYEEEE. V gave up 4 bases and J gave up 0 bases, with 14 bases separating them. The CDR3 sequence is 16 residues long.

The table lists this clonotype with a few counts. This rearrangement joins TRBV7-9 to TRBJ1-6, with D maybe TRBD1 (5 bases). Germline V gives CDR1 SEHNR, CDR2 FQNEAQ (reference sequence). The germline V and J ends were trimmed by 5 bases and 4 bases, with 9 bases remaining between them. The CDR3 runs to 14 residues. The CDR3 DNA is TGTGCCAGCAGCGTGACAGTTTATAATTCACCCCTCCACTTT. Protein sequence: CASSVTVYNSPLHF.

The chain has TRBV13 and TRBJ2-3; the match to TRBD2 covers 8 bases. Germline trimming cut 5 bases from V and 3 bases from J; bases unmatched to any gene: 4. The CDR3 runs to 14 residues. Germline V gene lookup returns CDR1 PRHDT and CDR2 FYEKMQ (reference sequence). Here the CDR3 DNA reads TGTGCCAGCAGCGGTCCTAGCGGGACAGATACGCAGTATTTT. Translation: CASSGPSGTDTQYF. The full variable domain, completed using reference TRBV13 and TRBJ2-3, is AAGVIQSPRHLIKEKRETATLKCYPIPRHDTVYWYQQGPGQDPQFLISFYEKMQSDKGSIPDRFSAQQFSDYHSELNMSSLELGDSALYFCASSGPSGTDTQYFGPGTRLTVL.

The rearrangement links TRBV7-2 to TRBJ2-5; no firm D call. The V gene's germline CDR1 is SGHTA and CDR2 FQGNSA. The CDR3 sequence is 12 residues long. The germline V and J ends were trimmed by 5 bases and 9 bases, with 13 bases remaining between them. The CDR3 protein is CASSALAGAQYF. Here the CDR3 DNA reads TGTGCCAGCAGCGCCCTGGCTGGGGCCCAGTACTTC.

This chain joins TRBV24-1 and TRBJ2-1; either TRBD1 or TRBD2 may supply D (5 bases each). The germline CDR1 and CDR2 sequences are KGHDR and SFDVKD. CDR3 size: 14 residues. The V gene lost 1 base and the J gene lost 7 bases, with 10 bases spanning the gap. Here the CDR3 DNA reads TGTGCCACCAGTGATTTTGAGGGGCCGAATGAGCAGTTCTTC. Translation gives CATSDFEGPNEQFF.

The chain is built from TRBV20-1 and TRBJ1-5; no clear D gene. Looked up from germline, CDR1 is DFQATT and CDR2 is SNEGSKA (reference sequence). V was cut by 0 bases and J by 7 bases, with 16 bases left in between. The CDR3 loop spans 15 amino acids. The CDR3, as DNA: TGCAGTGCTAGAGATCAGACGGAGGGCGGCCAGCCCCAGCATTTT. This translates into CSARDQTEGGQPQHF.

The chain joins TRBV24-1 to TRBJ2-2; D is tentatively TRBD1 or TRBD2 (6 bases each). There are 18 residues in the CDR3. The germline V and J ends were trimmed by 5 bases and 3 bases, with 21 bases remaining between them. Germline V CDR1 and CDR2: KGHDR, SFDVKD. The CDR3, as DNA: TGTGCCACCAGTGCCGCAAGAGGTTCGGGGGCTGACACCGGGGAGCTGTTTTTT. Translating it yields CATSAARGSGADTGELFF.

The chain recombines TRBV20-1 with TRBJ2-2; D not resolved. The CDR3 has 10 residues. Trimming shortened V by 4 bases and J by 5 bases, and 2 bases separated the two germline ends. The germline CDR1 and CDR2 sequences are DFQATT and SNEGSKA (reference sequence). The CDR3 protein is CSAKTGELFF. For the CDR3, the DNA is TGCAGTGCTAAGACCGGGGAGCTGTTTTTT.

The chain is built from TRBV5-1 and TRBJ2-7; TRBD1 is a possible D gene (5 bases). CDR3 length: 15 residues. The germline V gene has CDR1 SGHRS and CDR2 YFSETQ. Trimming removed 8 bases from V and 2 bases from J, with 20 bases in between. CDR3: CASPIEDDRTYEQYF. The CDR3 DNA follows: TGCGCCAGTCCGATTGAGGACGACAGAACCTACGAGCAGTACTTC.

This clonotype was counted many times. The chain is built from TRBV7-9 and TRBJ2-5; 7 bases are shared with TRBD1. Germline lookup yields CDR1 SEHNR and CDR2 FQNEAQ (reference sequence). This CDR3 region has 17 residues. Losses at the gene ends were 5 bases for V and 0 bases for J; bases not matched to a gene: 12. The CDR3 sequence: CASSTPIQTGYQETQYF. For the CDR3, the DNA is TGTGCCAGCAGCACCCCCATCCAGACAGGGTACCAAGAGACCCAGTACTTC.

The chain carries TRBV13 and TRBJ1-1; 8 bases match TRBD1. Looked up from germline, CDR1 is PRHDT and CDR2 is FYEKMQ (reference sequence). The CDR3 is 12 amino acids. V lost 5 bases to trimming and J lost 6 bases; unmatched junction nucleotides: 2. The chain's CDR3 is CASSPDRAEAFF. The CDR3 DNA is TGTGCCAGCAGCCCGGACAGGGCTGAAGCTTTCTTT.

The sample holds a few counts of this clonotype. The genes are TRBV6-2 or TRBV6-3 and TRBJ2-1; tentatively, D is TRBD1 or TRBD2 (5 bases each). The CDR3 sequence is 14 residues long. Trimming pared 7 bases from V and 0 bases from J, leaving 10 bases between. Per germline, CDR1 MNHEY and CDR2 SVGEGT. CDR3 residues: CASISGSSYNEQFF. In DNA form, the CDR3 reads TGTGCCAGCATATCAGGGAGCTCCTACAATGAGCAGTTCTTC.

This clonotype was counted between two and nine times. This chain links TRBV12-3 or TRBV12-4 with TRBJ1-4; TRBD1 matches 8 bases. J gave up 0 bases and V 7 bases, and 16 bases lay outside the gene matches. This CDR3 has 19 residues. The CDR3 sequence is CASTSPPGTGAATNEKLFF. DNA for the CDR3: TGTGCCAGCACCTCCCCGCCGGGGACAGGTGCCGCAACTAATGAAAAACTGTTTTTT.

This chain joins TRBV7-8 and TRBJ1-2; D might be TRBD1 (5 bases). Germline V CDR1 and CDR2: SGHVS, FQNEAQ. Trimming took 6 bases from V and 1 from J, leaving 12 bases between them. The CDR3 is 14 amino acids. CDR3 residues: CASRGPNLNYGYTF. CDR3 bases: TGTGCCAGCAGGGGGCCCAACCTTAACTATGGCTACACCTTC. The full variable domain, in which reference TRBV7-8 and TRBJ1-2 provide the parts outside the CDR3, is GAGVSQSPRYKVAKRGQDVALRCDPISGHVSLFWYQQALGQGPEFLTYFQNEAQLDKSGLPSDRFFAERPEGSVSTLKIQRTQQEDSAVYLCASRGPNLNYGYTFGSGTRLTVV.

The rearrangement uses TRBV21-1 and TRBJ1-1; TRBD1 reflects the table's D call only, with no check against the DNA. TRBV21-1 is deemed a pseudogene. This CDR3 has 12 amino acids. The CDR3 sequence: CASSPSTERAFF. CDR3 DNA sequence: TGTGCCAGCAGCCCTTCGACAGAGCGAGCTTTCTTT.

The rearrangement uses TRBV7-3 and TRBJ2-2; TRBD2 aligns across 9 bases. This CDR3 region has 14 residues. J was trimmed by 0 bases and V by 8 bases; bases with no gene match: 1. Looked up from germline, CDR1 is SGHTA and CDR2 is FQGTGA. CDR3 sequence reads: CASAGGTNTGELFF. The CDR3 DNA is TGTGCCAGCGCGGGGGGGACGAACACCGGGGAGCTGTTTTTT.

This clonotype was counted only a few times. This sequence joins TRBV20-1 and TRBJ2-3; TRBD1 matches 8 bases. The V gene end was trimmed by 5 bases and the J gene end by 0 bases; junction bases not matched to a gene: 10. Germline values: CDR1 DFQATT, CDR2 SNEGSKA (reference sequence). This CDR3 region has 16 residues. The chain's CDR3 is CSALPGTGESTDTQYF. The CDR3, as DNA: TGCAGTGCTCTCCCGGGGACAGGCGAGAGCACAGATACGCAGTATTTT.

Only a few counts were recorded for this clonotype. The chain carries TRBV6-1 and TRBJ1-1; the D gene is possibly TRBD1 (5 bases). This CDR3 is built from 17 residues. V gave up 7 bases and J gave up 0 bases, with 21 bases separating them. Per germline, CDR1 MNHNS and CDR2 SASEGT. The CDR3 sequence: CASTPGMGRGMNTEAFF. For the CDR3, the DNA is TGTGCCAGCACCCCGGGTATGGGAAGGGGAATGAACACTGAAGCTTTCTTT.

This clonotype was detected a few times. The CDR3 here is CASTETGVGNIQYF. CDR3 DNA sequence: TGTGCCAGCACCGAAACGGGCGTCGGAAACATTCAGTACTTC. This chain links TRBV5-6 with TRBJ2-4, with D unresolved. This CDR3 is 14 amino acids long. Germline V gene lookup returns CDR1 SGHDT and CDR2 YYEEEE. The V gene lost 6 bases and the J gene lost 6 bases, with 16 bases spanning the gap. Full variable domain (remainder filled in from reference TRBV5-6 and TRBJ2-4): DAGVTQSPTHLIKTRGQQVTLRCSPKSGHDTVSWYQQALGQGPQFIFQYYEEEERQRGNFPDRFSGHQFPNYSSELNVNALLLGDSALYLCASTETGVGNIQYFGAGTRLSVL.